This T cell receptor beta chain originates from a study of cytomegalovirus exposure and HLA in healthy donors. Study-wide points: In vitro experiments confirmed that three CMV-associated chains were specific for CMV antigens. TCR beta chains numbering some 160 were designated cytomegalovirus-associated. Reports described diagnosis of cytomegalovirus status by the classifier as highly specific and sensitive.

While the first cohort had around 700 subjects, the donors belonged to the separate validation cohort of 120 subjects. To note about this clone: Its antigen is still unknown.

Using immunoSEQ multiplex PCR, the repertoire was profiled, and TCRdb retains in-frame clones only, with some absent. The sample holds 250,000 to 300,000 clones, around 85% seen once. CDR1 and CDR2 from the germline V gene are MNHEY and SVGAGI. With 6 bases clipped from V and 4 bases from J, the junction kept 9 bases outside the gene matches. The CDR3 length is 15 residues. The sequence was obtained from a young woman in good health and CMV-seronegative. Sequencing used PBMCs. The V call is TRBV6-5, the J call TRBJ2-1; 7 bases match TRBD2. CDR3 sequence: CASSPALGGYNEQFF. For the CDR3, the DNA is TGTGCCAGCAGCCCAGCGTTGGGGGGGTACAATGAGCAGTTCTTC.